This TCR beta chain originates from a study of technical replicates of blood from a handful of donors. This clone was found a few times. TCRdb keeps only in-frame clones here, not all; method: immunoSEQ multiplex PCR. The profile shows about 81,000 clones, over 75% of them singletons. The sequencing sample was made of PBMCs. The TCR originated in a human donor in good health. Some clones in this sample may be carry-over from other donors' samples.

CDR3 coding DNA: TGCGCCAGCAGCTTGGATCCTGTAGCGGACGACCAAGAGACCCAGTACTTC. Residues: CASSLDPVADDQETQYF. The chain combines TRBV5-1 with TRBJ2-5; a weak D match, TRBD2 (6 bases). CDR3 length: 17 amino acids. Germline lookup yields CDR1 SGHRS and CDR2 YFSETQ. V dropped 0 bases and J dropped 0 bases, with 15 bases sitting between them.